The clone carrying this T cell receptor (beta chain) showed up just a few times. Antigen unknown. MiXCR was run by TCRdb on the 5' RACE reads, yielding one entry per CDR3 protein. In the table there are fewer than 250,000 distinct CDR3 sequences, over 30% of which are singletons. The V gene's germline CDR1 is DFQATT and CDR2 SNEGSKA (reference sequence). The CDR3 is 13 residues long. Trimming cost V 2 bases and J 8 bases, with 15 bases left between them. The data stem from a study of CD8 T cells in ankylosing spondylitis. The study's findings and limits: Clones linked with disease were CD8+ and fairly uncommon in the peripheral blood. Clones tied to disease were said to be significantly enriched in matched ankylosing spondylitis synovial fluid. A TCR beta motif made of 7 to 9 highly homologous variants seemed typical of ankylosing spondylitis blood. Earlier reports found some motif variants in synovial fluid and blood in reactive arthritis.

The chain links TRBV20-1 to TRBJ1-1; D unresolved. This TCR derives from a male donor with ankylosing spondylitis or in good health (not recorded which). The sample comprised blood, either unsorted or a sorted T cell fraction (not recorded which). Written as DNA, the CDR3 is TGCAGTGCTAGACCCCGTAGCGCGTACGAAGCTTTCTTT. This encodes CSARPRSAYEAFF.